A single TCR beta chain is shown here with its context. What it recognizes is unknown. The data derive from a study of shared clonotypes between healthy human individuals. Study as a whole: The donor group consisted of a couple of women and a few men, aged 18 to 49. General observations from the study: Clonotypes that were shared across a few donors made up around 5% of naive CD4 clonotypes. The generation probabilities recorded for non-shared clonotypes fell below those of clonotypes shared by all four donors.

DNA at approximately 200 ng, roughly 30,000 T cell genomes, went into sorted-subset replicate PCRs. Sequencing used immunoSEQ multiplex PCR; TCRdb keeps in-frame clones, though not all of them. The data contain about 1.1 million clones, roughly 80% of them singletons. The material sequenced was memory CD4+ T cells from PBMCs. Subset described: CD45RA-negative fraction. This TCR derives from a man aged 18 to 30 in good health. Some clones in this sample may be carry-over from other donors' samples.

The CDR3 DNA reads as TGTGCCAGCAGCTTGGCCGGACCCTACGAGCAGTACTTC. Translating gives CASSLAGPYEQYF. The chain links TRBV5-6 to TRBJ2-7; no definite D call. Germline V lookup: CDR1 SGHDT, CDR2 YYEEEE. Deletions cut 0 bases from V and 2 bases from J, with 6 bases between. The CDR3 is 13 amino acids.